These 30 T cell receptor beta chains were all obtained from the same sample, sequenced in a study of blood T cell repertoires in COVID-19. Data came from immunoSEQ multiplex PCR; TCRdb stores just in-frame clones and leaves some out. Of over 250,000 clones in the sample, approximately 90% were seen once. The sample consisted of peripheral blood. Receptors were obtained from a woman aged 55-70 years with acute or convalescent COVID-19.

The chain has TRBV2 and TRBJ2-4; 9 bases fit TRBD2. CDR3 length: 15 residues. The trim removed 5 bases at V and 8 bases at J, leaving 10 bases unmatched. Per germline, CDR1 SNHLY and CDR2 FYNNEI. This CDR3 reads CASSPLLSGGDIQYF. CDR3 nucleotide sequence: TGTGCCAGCAGTCCTCTTCTTAGCGGGGGTGACATTCAGTACTTC.

This sequence joins TRBV7-2 and TRBJ2-3, with 9 nucleotides matching TRBD1. J gave up 1 base and V 5 bases, and 4 bases lay outside the gene matches. The germline CDR1 and CDR2 sequences are SGHTA and FQGNSA. The CDR3 is made up of 15 amino acids. The CDR3 loop reads CASSNRDRGTDTQYF. In DNA, the CDR3 is TGTGCCAGCAGCAACCGGGACAGGGGCACAGATACGCAGTATTTT.

The chain employs TRBV6-6 and TRBJ1-1, with D possibly TRBD1 on 5 matching bases. Trimming pared 8 bases from V and 10 bases from J, leaving 23 bases between. The CDR3 spans 14 residues. The germline gives CDR1 MNHNY, CDR2 SVGAGI (reference sequence). In nucleotides, the CDR3 is TGTGCCAGCTCGGTCCTGGGAGCGCCGGGGGGAGCTTTCTTT. Translation gives CASSVLGAPGGAFF.

This clone has a handful of counts. The rearrangement joins TRBV5-1 to TRBJ1-5; 8 bases are shared with TRBD1. J was trimmed by 3 bases and V by 4 bases; bases with no gene match: 9. The CDR3 is 16 residues long. The V gene's germline CDR1 is SGHRS and CDR2 YFSETQ. The CDR3 loop is CASSAGAGGLNQPQHF. The CDR3 coding sequence is TGCGCCAGCAGCGCTGGGGCAGGGGGCCTCAATCAGCCCCAGCATTTT.

The rearrangement uses TRBV25-1 and TRBJ2-5; no firm D call. Germline values: CDR1 MGHDK, CDR2 SYGVNS. The V end was cut by 6 bases, the J end by 4 bases, with 6 bases between. The CDR3 is made up of 11 amino acids. The CDR3 DNA follows: TGTGCCAGCAGGAGAGGAGAGACCCAGTACTTC. It specifies CASRRGETQYF. Filled out from reference TRBV25-1 and TRBJ2-5, the complete variable domain reads EADIYQTPRYLVIGTGKKITLECSQTMGHDKMYWYQQDPGMELHLIHYSYGVNSTEKGDLSSESTVSRIRTEHFPLTLESARPSHTSQYLCASRRGETQYFGPGTRLLVL.

The chain joins TRBV27 to TRBJ1-5; TRBD1 matches at 7 bases. The J segment lost 2 bases and the V segment lost 6 bases, leaving 7 bases of the junction unmatched. CDR1 MNHEY and CDR2 SMNVEV come from the germline V gene (reference sequence). The CDR3 spans 15 residues. CDR3 in amino acids: CASSQGGWGNQPQHF. CDR3 nucleotides: TGTGCCAGCAGCCAGGGGGGATGGGGCAATCAGCCCCAGCATTTT.

This rearrangement joins TRBV7-2 to TRBJ2-7; the match to TRBD1 covers 7 bases. V was pared by 4 bases and J by 1 base, with 4 bases of the junction left unmatched. This CDR3 has 14 amino acids. Germline loops: CDR1 SGHTA, CDR2 FQGNSA. In nucleotides, the CDR3 is TGTGCCAGCAGCTACTACAGGGGTTCCTACGAGCAGTACTTC. Amino acids: CASSYYRGSYEQYF.

The chain combines TRBV5-4 with TRBJ1-2; TRBD1 matches at 8 bases. Trimming cost V 5 bases and J 6 bases; bases outside gene matches: 6. Germline values: CDR1 SGHNT, CDR2 YYREEE (reference sequence). The CDR3 sequence is 13 residues long. CDR3 in DNA: TGTGCCAGCAGGCTACAGGGGGAGGATGGCTACACCTTC. Amino acids: CASRLQGEDGYTF.

This chain connects TRBV7-9 to TRBJ1-2, with D perhaps matching TRBD1 (5 bases). Germline CDR1 and CDR2: SEHNR and FQNEAQ (reference sequence). The CDR3 consists of 16 residues. V was pared by 2 bases and J by 4 bases, with 17 bases between. The CDR3 DNA follows: TGTGCCAGCAGCTTATCCGTTGGGGCAAAAGGCTATGGCTACACCTTC. It is translated as CASSLSVGAKGYGYTF.

The rearrangement uses TRBV12-1 and TRBJ2-3; the D call of TRBD1 is as the table states it, not checked on the DNA. TRBV12-1 is a pseudogene segment. The CDR3 consists of 15 residues. CDR3 amino acids: CASSFEGVFTDTQYF. The CDR3 DNA follows: TGTGCCAGCAGCTTTGAGGGGGTTTTCACAGATACGCAGTATTTT.

The V call is TRBV27, the J call TRBJ2-5; 10 nucleotides match TRBD2. Germline CDR1 is MNHEY and CDR2 is SMNVEV (reference sequence). The V segment lost 5 bases and the J segment 4 bases; nucleotides outside the gene matches: 10. The CDR3 length is 16 residues. The CDR3 is CASSPEVLAGVETQYF. For the CDR3, the DNA is TGTGCCAGCAGTCCGGAGGTCCTAGCGGGAGTAGAGACCCAGTACTTC.

The V and J genes are TRBV7-9 and TRBJ2-1, with 8 bases fitting TRBD1. The length of the CDR3 is 15 residues. The V gene's germline CDR1 is SEHNR and CDR2 FQNEAQ (reference sequence). Trimming cost V 4 bases and J 10 bases; bases outside gene matches: 12. In nucleotides, the CDR3 is TGTGCCAGCAGCTCGATCGGACAGGGCCATTTGGAGCAGTTCTTC. Protein product: CASSSIGQGHLEQFF.

The chain carries TRBV9 and TRBJ2-1, with D tentatively TRBD2 (6 bases). The CDR3 is 14 amino acids. V lost 0 bases and J lost 7, with 11 bases in between. Looked up from germline, CDR1 is SGDLS and CDR2 is YYNGEE. Written as DNA, the CDR3 is TGTGCCAGCAGCGTAGGTGGTCGGGGGAATGAGCAGTTCTTC. It codes for CASSVGGRGNEQFF.

The V and J genes are TRBV5-6 and TRBJ2-7; D is perhaps TRBD1 (6 bases). The CDR3 has 14 amino acids. Trimming took off 3 bases at V and 0 bases at J, with 10 bases between the two ends. Germline V lookup: CDR1 SGHDT, CDR2 YYEEEE. The CDR3 bases are TGTGCCAGCAGCTCTCAGGGGAACTCCTACGAGCAGTACTTC. It yields the protein CASSSQGNSYEQYF. The whole variable domain, remainder taken from reference TRBV5-6 and TRBJ2-7, is DAGVTQSPTHLIKTRGQQVTLRCSPKSGHDTVSWYQQALGQGPQFIFQYYEEEERQRGNFPDRFSGHQFPNYSSELNVNALLLGDSALYLCASSSQGNSYEQYFGPGTRLTVT.

The J gene is TRBJ1-3, the V gene TRBV19, with D maybe TRBD1 (6 bases). Germline V gene sequence: CDR1 LNHDA, CDR2 SQIVND (reference sequence). The V and J ends lost 6 bases and 2 bases respectively, with 8 bases between them. This CDR3 has 13 amino acids. CDR3 sequence reads: CASSRTAGNTIYF. The CDR3 coding sequence is TGTGCCAGTAGCAGGACAGCTGGAAACACCATATATTTT.

The chain employs TRBV2 and TRBJ2-1; 7 bases agree with TRBD2. The V and J ends lost 7 bases and 8 bases, in that order; junction bases with no gene match: 14. CDR1 and CDR2 (germline): SNHLY, FYNNEI. The CDR3 is 15 amino acids. The CDR3 loop reads CASKLSGLKGHEQFF. CDR3 coding DNA: TGTGCCAGCAAACTTAGCGGGCTAAAGGGCCATGAGCAGTTCTTC.

The chain links TRBV29-1 to TRBJ1-1; maybe TRBD1 (5 bases). V lost 7 bases and J 0 bases, leaving 12 bases between the germline ends. Germline values: CDR1 SQVTM, CDR2 ANQGSEA. The CDR3 spans 13 residues. The CDR3 reads CSAERGMNTEAFF. In DNA, the CDR3 is TGCAGCGCCGAGCGGGGCATGAACACTGAAGCTTTCTTT. Together with reference TRBV29-1 and TRBJ1-1, the CDR3 gives the full variable domain: SAVISQKPSRDICQRGTSLTIQCQVDSQVTMMFWYRQQPGQSLTLIATANQGSEATYESGFVIDKFPISRPNLTFSTLTVSNMSPEDSSIYLCSAERGMNTEAFFGQGTRLTVV.

The chain carries TRBV18 and TRBJ1-1, with D possibly being TRBD1 (6 bases). The germline CDR1 and CDR2 sequences are KGHSH and LQKENI. The CDR3 runs to 15 residues. Trimming left V 3 bases short and J 3 bases short, with 14 bases between. The CDR3 region has the DNA TGTGCCAGCTCACCCAGAAGGGGGTCGGACACTGAAGCTTTCTTT. Its translation: CASSPRRGSDTEAFF.

The chain carries TRBV2 and TRBJ2-3; the match to TRBD2 covers 10 bases. The trim removed 7 bases at V and 5 bases at J, leaving 9 bases unmatched. The germline V gene has CDR1 SNHLY and CDR2 FYNNEI. The CDR3 length is 15 residues. This chain's CDR3 is CASTIPGLARDTQYF. CDR3 sequence (DNA): TGTGCCAGCACCATCCCGGGACTAGCGCGAGATACGCAGTATTTT.

The chain combines TRBV5-1 with TRBJ2-1; 7 positions match TRBD2. This CDR3 is 15 amino acids long. V lost 2 bases to trimming and J lost 2 bases; unmatched junction nucleotides: 4. Germline values: CDR1 SGHRS, CDR2 YFSETQ. CDR3 sequence: CASSLVSGTYNEQFF. CDR3 DNA: TGCGCCAGCAGCTTAGTCAGCGGGACCTACAATGAGCAGTTCTTC.

This sequence joins TRBV2 and TRBJ2-7; D is perhaps TRBD1 (5 bases). The germline gives CDR1 SNHLY, CDR2 FYNNEI. This CDR3 contains 14 residues. V lost 7 bases and J lost 3, with 16 bases in between. The CDR3 loop is CASMQGEVVYEQYF. DNA of the CDR3: TGTGCCAGCATGCAGGGTGAGGTCGTCTACGAGCAGTACTTC.

The chain recombines TRBV6-2 or TRBV6-3 with TRBJ2-4; D is unclear. CDR3 size: 14 residues. Between the trimmed V and J ends, which lost 5 bases and 5 bases, there was a span of 13 bases. Germline loops: CDR1 MNHEY, CDR2 SVGEGT. CDR3 residues: CASSQTYLENIQYF. The DNA of the CDR3 is TGTGCCAGCAGTCAAACGTACCTAGAAAACATTCAGTACTTC.

The rearrangement uses TRBV4-1 and TRBJ1-5; the D gene is possibly TRBD1 (5 bases). V gave up 4 bases and J gave up 1 base, with 17 bases separating them. The CDR3 contains 17 residues. Germline-derived CDR1 and CDR2 are MGHRA and YSYEKL. Written as DNA, the CDR3 is TGCGCCAGCAGCCCGCCGGGGCGGGGACCCAGCAATCAGCCCCAGCATTTT. Its translation: CASSPPGRGPSNQPQHF.

The chain links TRBV20-1 to TRBJ1-1; no firm D call. The CDR3 covers 11 residues. Germline loops: CDR1 DFQATT, CDR2 SNEGSKA (reference sequence). Trimming removed 1 base from V and 5 bases from J, with 5 bases in between. The CDR3 nucleotides read TGCAGTGCTAGAGGGAGAACTGAAGCTTTCTTT. As protein: CSARGRTEAFF.

This clone is a singleton in its sample. This chain connects TRBV11-2 to TRBJ1-1; unclear D gene. The germline CDR1 and CDR2 sequences are SGHAT and FQNNGV. This CDR3 has 16 residues. V shed 1 base and J shed 1 base, with 13 bases lying between them. The DNA for the CDR3 is TGTGCCAGCAGCTTAGCGGCAGTCCGGGGGAACACTGAAGCTTTCTTT. This encodes CASSLAAVRGNTEAFF.

The J gene is TRBJ2-2, the V gene TRBV4-3; 10 bases line up with TRBD2. The V gene's germline CDR1 is LGHNA and CDR2 YSLEER. Trimming took 0 bases from V and 3 from J; bases not matched to a gene: 4. This CDR3 is built from 17 residues. As DNA, the CDR3 is TGCGCCAGCAGCCAAGATCGGACTAGCGGTTACACCGGGGAGCTGTTTTTT. Translating gives CASSQDRTSGYTGELFF.

The chain joins TRBV20-1 to TRBJ1-2; D perhaps matches TRBD1 (6 bases). The CDR3 has 14 amino acids. CDR1 is DFQATT and CDR2 is SNEGSKA in the germline V gene (reference sequence). With 3 bases removed from V and 8 bases from J, the gap between germline ends came to 19 bases. The CDR3 DNA follows: TGCAGTGCTAGTAAGCCGAGGACAGTAGAGGGCTACACCTTC. This encodes CSASKPRTVEGYTF.

This clone showed up just a few times. V gene TRBV7-2 combines with J gene TRBJ2-1; TRBD2 matches 9 bases. The CDR3 has 16 residues. Looked up from germline, CDR1 is SGHTA and CDR2 is FQGNSA. After removal of 6 bases from V and 8 bases from J, the junction contained 14 bases not matched to a gene. CDR3 residues: CASSIIAGVGSDEQFF. CDR3 nucleotides: TGTGCCAGCAGTATTATAGCGGGGGTCGGTTCCGATGAGCAGTTCTTC. Variable domain in full (rest from reference TRBV7-2 and TRBJ2-1): GAGVSQSPSNKVTEKGKDVELRCDPISGHTALYWYRQSLGQGLEFLIYFQGNSAPDKSGLPSDRFSAERTGGSVSTLTIQRTQQEDSAVYLCASSIIAGVGSDEQFFGPGTRLTVL.

This sequence joins TRBV4-3 and TRBJ1-2; 11 bases fit TRBD1. CDR1 LGHNA and CDR2 YSLEER come from the germline V gene. The ends lost 4 bases at V and 6 bases at J; junction bases unmatched: 1. This CDR3 spans 13 amino acids. DNA for the CDR3: TGCGCCAGCAGCCGGACAGGGGGCGATGGCTACACCTTC. Its protein product is CASSRTGGDGYTF.

The chain employs TRBV20-1 and TRBJ2-5; perhaps TRBD1 as D (5 bases). CDR1 is DFQATT, CDR2 SNEGSKA, per germline (reference sequence). V was cut by 3 bases and J by 4 bases, with 18 bases left in between. The CDR3 runs 15 residues. CDR3 sequence (DNA): TGCAGTGCTAGTTTCCTGCGGCATCAGGGAGAGACCCAGTACTTC. Protein sequence: CSASFLRHQGETQYF.